This is a list of T cell receptor beta chains from one sample in a study of Ad26.COV2.S vaccination and SARS-CoV-2 variants. TCRdb keeps only in-frame clones here, not all; method: immunoSEQ multiplex PCR. The data show about 350,000 clones, around 89% seen once. The specimen comprised peripheral blood, sampled in a trial of Ad26.COV2.S vaccine versus placebo. The receptors derive from a person between 18 and 59 years old who received the Ad26.COV2.S COVID-19 vaccine or a placebo. The CDR3 runs from the conserved cysteine through the conserved F or W. The D gene is left open where the match is weak. A clone size is listed for some rows: how often the clone was seen (once, few, many), or a class if it is expanded.

v_gene	j_gene	abundance	d_gene	CDR3aa	CDR3nt
TRBV9	TRBJ2-1	-	-	CASSAVDPWGNEQFF	TGTGCCAGCAGCGCAGTGGACCCCTGGGGCAATGAGCAGTTCTTC
TRBV19	TRBJ1-5	-	TRBD1	CTSSMFRTGNGQPQHF	TGTACCAGTAGTATGTTCCGGACAGGGAACGGTCAGCCCCAGCATTTT
TRBV7-2	TRBJ1-2	-	TRBD1	CASSTSGTGGDGYTF	TGTGCCAGCAGCACCTCCGGGACAGGGGGCGATGGCTACACCTTC
TRBV6-5	TRBJ1-4	-	-	CASSTTNEKLFF	TGTGCCAGCAGTACAACTAATGAAAAACTGTTTTTT
TRBV6-6	TRBJ2-7	-	-	CASSVIGWLSGYEQYF	TGTGCCAGCAGTGTCATAGGTTGGTTGTCTGGGTACGAGCAGTACTTC
TRBV5-5	TRBJ2-7	-	-	CASSFKGLYEQYF	TGTGCCAGCAGCTTCAAGGGACTCTACGAGCAGTACTTC
TRBV7-2	TRBJ1-2	-	-	CASGNLGFYGYTF	TGTGCCAGCGGAAATCTAGGGTTCTATGGCTACACCTTC
TRBV5-1	TRBJ1-1	once	TRBD1	CASSLATGGTNEAFF	TGCGCCAGCAGCTTGGCCACAGGGGGGACGAATGAAGCTTTCTTT
TRBV19	TRBJ2-7	once	-	CASSILSGDSYEQYF	TGTGCCAGTAGTATTTTGTCAGGGGACTCCTACGAGCAGTACTTC
TRBV5-1	TRBJ1-6	-	-	CASSLEGRDVSPLHF	TGCGCCAGCAGCTTGGAGGGCAGGGATGTCTCACCCCTCCACTTT
TRBV9	TRBJ2-5	-	TRBD2	CASSAGGQETQYF	TGTGCCAGCAGCGCGGGAGGTCAAGAGACCCAGTACTTC
TRBV30	TRBJ2-2	-	TRBD2	CAWSVRPAGDTGELFF	TGTGCCTGGAGTGTACGCCCAGCGGGGGACACCGGGGAGCTGTTTTTT
TRBV2	TRBJ2-3	-	-	CASRFQRVPPSTDTQYF	TGTGCCAGCAGATTTCAACGGGTCCCGCCTAGCACAGATACGCAGTATTTT
TRBV20-1	TRBJ2-3	-	TRBD1	CSASTDRGSTDTQYF	TGCAGTGCTAGTACCGACAGGGGGAGCACAGATACGCAGTATTTT
TRBV5-1	TRBJ2-3	few	TRBD2	CASSPWTSGGASDTQYF	TGCGCCAGCAGCCCCTGGACTAGCGGGGGTGCGTCAGATACGCAGTATTTT
TRBV19	TRBJ2-5	-	TRBD1	CASSIGRGQETQYF	TGTGCCAGTAGTATTGGCAGGGGGCAGGAGACCCAGTACTTC
TRBV6-2/TRBV6-3	TRBJ2-1	-	-	CASSGKEVNEQFF	TGTGCCAGCAGTGGGAAGGAGGTCAATGAGCAGTTCTTC
TRBV7-6	TRBJ2-1	once	-	CASSFFGAEGEQFF	TGTGCCAGCAGCTTTTTCGGGGCCGAAGGGGAGCAGTTCTTC
TRBV11-2	TRBJ1-4	once	-	CASSLSRINEKLFF	TGTGCCAGCAGCTTATCCAGGATAAATGAAAAACTGTTTTTT
TRBV3-1/TRBV3-2	TRBJ2-7	-	-	CASSLETVQGQSYEQYF	TGTGCCAGCAGCCTCGAAACCGTACAGGGTCAATCCTACGAGCAGTACTTC
TRBV25-1	TRBJ1-3	-	-	CASSNGAGNTIYF	TGTGCCAGCAGTAACGGGGCTGGAAACACCATATATTTT
TRBV4-2	TRBJ1-5	few	-	CASSQERAGLPQHF	TGTGCCAGCAGCCAAGAAAGGGCAGGGCTGCCCCAGCATTTT
TRBV18	TRBJ2-7	once	TRBD1	CASSPGTGRYEQYF	TGTGCCAGCTCACCAGGGACAGGGCGCTACGAGCAGTACTTC
TRBV18	TRBJ2-3	once	-	CASSPPAWGVGEDTQYF	TGTGCCAGCTCACCACCCGCTTGGGGGGTAGGGGAAGATACGCAGTATTTT
TRBV4-3	TRBJ2-4	-	-	CASSQDWNPGAKNIQYF	TGCGCCAGCAGCCAAGATTGGAACCCAGGGGCCAAAAACATTCAGTACTTC
TRBV4-3	TRBJ2-7	-	-	CASSQAAAHEQYF	TGCGCCAGCAGCCAAGCGGCAGCCCACGAGCAGTACTTC
TRBV30	TRBJ1-2	-	-	CAWILGGTPNYGYTF	TGTGCCTGGATCTTAGGGGGGACCCCTAACTATGGCTACACCTTC
TRBV6-6	TRBJ1-4	-	-	CASSSPTQGYNEKLFF	TGTGCCAGCAGCTCACCAACACAGGGCTATAATGAAAAACTGTTTTTT
TRBV9	TRBJ2-7	-	TRBD1	CASSARQGGTYEQYF	TGTGCCAGCAGCGCCAGACAGGGGGGAACCTACGAGCAGTACTTC
TRBV6-1	TRBJ2-7	once	-	CASSDFFWTARDEQYF	TGTGCCAGCAGTGACTTTTTTTGGACAGCTCGGGACGAGCAGTACTTC
TRBV5-1	TRBJ2-7	-	TRBD2	CASRLSGSSYEQYF	TGCGCCAGCAGGCTAAGCGGGAGCTCCTACGAGCAGTACTTC
TRBV12-3/TRBV12-4	TRBJ2-3	-	-	CASSLQTDTQYF	TGTGCCAGCAGTTTACAGACAGATACGCAGTATTTT
TRBV24-1	TRBJ2-5	-	TRBD1	CATSDGGQGRETQYF	TGTGCCACCAGTGATGGCGGACAGGGCCGGGAGACCCAGTACTTC
TRBV6-5	TRBJ2-3	-	-	CASSYSMGSDTDTQYF	TGTGCCAGCAGTTACTCGATGGGGTCAGACACAGATACGCAGTATTTT
TRBV27	TRBJ2-7	-	-	CASSFRGVGFHEQYF	TGTGCCAGCAGTTTCCGAGGGGTGGGATTTCACGAGCAGTACTTC
TRBV11-2	TRBJ1-6	-	-	CASSSPTGRGINSPLHF	TGTGCCAGCAGTTCTCCTACCGGCCGGGGCATTAATTCACCCCTCCACTTT
TRBV7-8	TRBJ1-1	-	-	CASSYLQGRDTEAFF	TGTGCCAGCAGCTATCTACAGGGAAGAGACACTGAAGCTTTCTTT
TRBV18	TRBJ2-3	-	TRBD2	CASSQAPKGLAGASTDTQYF	TGTGCCAGCTCACAGGCCCCTAAGGGACTAGCGGGAGCCAGCACAGATACGCAGTATTTT
TRBV18	TRBJ1-1	once	-	CASSPRGMNTEAFF	TGTGCCAGCTCACCAAGAGGGATGAACACTGAAGCTTTCTTT
TRBV15	TRBJ2-7	-	-	CATSRAPGAEQYF	TGTGCCACCAGCAGAGCCCCGGGTGCCGAGCAGTACTTC
TRBV28	TRBJ2-2	-	TRBD1	CASSSSTGGSGELFF	TGTGCCAGCAGCTCTAGTACAGGGGGCTCAGGGGAGCTGTTTTTT
TRBV7-8	TRBJ1-5	-	-	CASSLPDQYSNQPQHF	TGTGCCAGCAGCCTCCCGGACCAATATAGCAATCAGCCCCAGCATTTT
TRBV7-2	TRBJ2-7	-	-	CASRGAGRGALYEQYF	TGTGCCAGCAGGGGGGCCGGGAGAGGGGCGCTCTACGAGCAGTACTTC
TRBV2	TRBJ1-6	-	-	CASSAGAISSYNSPLHF	TGTGCCAGCAGTGCAGGGGCCATCAGCTCCTATAATTCACCCCTCCACTTT
TRBV5-4	TRBJ2-2	-	TRBD2	CASSLTSGLTGELFF	TGTGCCAGCAGCTTGACTAGCGGGCTCACCGGGGAGCTGTTTTTT
TRBV6-6	TRBJ1-1	-	-	CASSYSPGGRGPEAFF	TGTGCCAGCAGTTACTCGCCGGGAGGGAGGGGCCCTGAAGCTTTCTTT
TRBV19	TRBJ2-3	-	-	CASGTRATDTQYF	TGTGCCAGTGGGACGAGAGCCACAGATACGCAGTATTTT
TRBV30	TRBJ2-1	-	-	CAWTELDRANNEQFF	TGTGCCTGGACGGAGCTAGATAGGGCAAACAATGAGCAGTTCTTC
TRBV24-1	TRBJ2-7	-	-	CATGDQWGEQYF	TGTGCCACCGGGGACCAGTGGGGCGAGCAGTACTTC
TRBV19	TRBJ2-1	-	TRBD2	CASTLGLAGLNEQFF	TGTGCCAGTACCCTGGGACTAGCGGGACTAAATGAGCAGTTCTTC
TRBV7-9	TRBJ2-1	-	-	CASSYTGTPRLFF	TGTGCCAGCAGTTACACAGGGACTCCGCGGCTGTTCTTC